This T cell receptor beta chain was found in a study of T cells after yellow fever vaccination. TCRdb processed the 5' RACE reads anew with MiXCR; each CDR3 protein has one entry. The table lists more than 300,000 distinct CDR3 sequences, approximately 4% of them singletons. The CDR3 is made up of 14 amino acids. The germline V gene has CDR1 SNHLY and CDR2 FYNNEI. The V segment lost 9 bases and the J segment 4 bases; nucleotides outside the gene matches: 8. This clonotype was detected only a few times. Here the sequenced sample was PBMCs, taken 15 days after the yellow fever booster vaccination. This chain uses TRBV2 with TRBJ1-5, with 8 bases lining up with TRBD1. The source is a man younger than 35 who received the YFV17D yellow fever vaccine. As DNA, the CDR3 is TGTGCCAGTGTAGACAGGGGCGGAAATCAGCCCCAGCATTTT. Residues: CASVDRGGNQPQHF. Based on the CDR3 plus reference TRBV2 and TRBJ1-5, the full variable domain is EPEVTQTPSHQVTQMGQEVILRCVPISNHLYFYWYRQILGQKVEFLVSFYNNEISEKSEIFDDQFSVERPDGSNFTLKIRSTKLEDSAMYFCASVDRGGNQPQHFGDGTRLSIL.